This is a list of T cell receptor beta chains from one sample in a study of control samples from healthy donors and cancer patients. Only in-frame clones appear in the TCRdb table, and some are missing; sequencing was by immunoSEQ multiplex PCR. The data contain roughly 23,000 clones, 65% to 90% of them seen just once; the ten biggest clones take up 27%. Material: PBMCs. Receptors were obtained from a man in his sixties with head and neck cancer. CDR3s include the opening cysteine and the closing phenylalanine or tryptophan. The order of the fields is CDR3 length, D gene, J gene, V gene, CDR3 protein. D genes are given only for firm matches.

CDR3 length: 13
D gene: -
J gene: TRBJ1-1
V gene: TRBV5-1
CDR3 protein: CASSLVAGAEAFF

CDR3 length: 22
D gene: -
J gene: TRBJ1-5
V gene: TRBV21-1
CDR3 protein: CASSSDETAGTDSRVGNQPQHF

CDR3 length: 16
D gene: TRBD1
J gene: TRBJ2-5
V gene: TRBV2
CDR3 protein: CASSALGTGGGLTQYF

CDR3 length: 13
D gene: TRBD1
J gene: TRBJ1-2
V gene: TRBV28
CDR3 protein: CASSSTGDYGYTF

CDR3 length: 14
D gene: -
J gene: TRBJ1-2
V gene: TRBV5-5
CDR3 protein: CASSLAESFPGYTF

CDR3 length: 15
D gene: TRBD2
J gene: TRBJ2-3
V gene: TRBV5-1
CDR3 protein: CASSLALREVDTQYF

CDR3 length: 15
D gene: TRBD1
J gene: TRBJ1-2
V gene: TRBV19
CDR3 protein: CASSKRDRANYGYTF

CDR3 length: 14
D gene: -
J gene: TRBJ2-3
V gene: TRBV11-2
CDR3 protein: CASSLDLLADTQYF

CDR3 length: 14
D gene: -
J gene: TRBJ1-2
V gene: TRBV19
CDR3 protein: CASSTGQTIYGYTF

CDR3 length: 15
D gene: -
J gene: TRBJ2-3
V gene: TRBV28
CDR3 protein: CASSNRDSGTDTQYF

CDR3 length: 13
D gene: -
J gene: TRBJ2-7
V gene: TRBV4-1
CDR3 protein: CASSRTPSYEQYF

CDR3 length: 13
D gene: -
J gene: TRBJ2-3
V gene: TRBV5-5
CDR3 protein: CASSLASKDTQYF

CDR3 length: 19
D gene: TRBD2
J gene: TRBJ2-1
V gene: TRBV7-9
CDR3 protein: CASSQWGDTSGSGYNEQFF

CDR3 length: 14
D gene: -
J gene: TRBJ1-1
V gene: TRBV5-1
CDR3 protein: CASSSLQGNTEAFF

CDR3 length: 11
D gene: TRBD2
J gene: TRBJ2-1
V gene: TRBV20-1
CDR3 protein: CSVRGRVEQFF

CDR3 length: 15
D gene: -
J gene: TRBJ1-4
V gene: TRBV5-1
CDR3 protein: CASSLAPQTNEKLFF

CDR3 length: 15
D gene: -
J gene: TRBJ1-5
V gene: TRBV6-1
CDR3 protein: CASSEARSSNQPQHF

CDR3 length: 15
D gene: TRBD1
J gene: TRBJ1-1
V gene: TRBV19
CDR3 protein: CASSPGQGRLTEAFF

CDR3 length: 15
D gene: -
J gene: TRBJ2-6
V gene: TRBV5-1
CDR3 protein: CASSLAGSGANVLTF

CDR3 length: 14
D gene: -
J gene: TRBJ1-1
V gene: TRBV27
CDR3 protein: CASKGREKHTEAFF

CDR3 length: 13
D gene: -
J gene: TRBJ2-1
V gene: TRBV20-1
CDR3 protein: CSASLTSYNEQFF

CDR3 length: 13
D gene: -
J gene: TRBJ2-3
V gene: TRBV11-3
CDR3 protein: CASSLDHTDTQYF

CDR3 length: 14
D gene: TRBD1
J gene: TRBJ2-7
V gene: TRBV18
CDR3 protein: CASSRTGGEYEQYF

CDR3 length: 15
D gene: -
J gene: TRBJ1-1
V gene: TRBV19
CDR3 protein: CASSIGAGLVTEAFF

CDR3 length: 11
D gene: -
J gene: TRBJ2-3
V gene: TRBV5-1
CDR3 protein: CASSYSDTQYF

CDR3 length: 12
D gene: -
J gene: TRBJ1-2
V gene: TRBV6-2/TRBV6-3
CDR3 protein: CASSDRKYGYTF

CDR3 length: 14
D gene: -
J gene: TRBJ2-1
V gene: TRBV28
CDR3 protein: CASSRPGDYNEQFF

CDR3 length: 13
D gene: TRBD1
J gene: TRBJ2-7
V gene: TRBV12-3/TRBV12-4
CDR3 protein: CASSPTGYYEQYF

CDR3 length: 14
D gene: TRBD1
J gene: TRBJ1-2
V gene: TRBV28
CDR3 protein: CASSFTGGEVGYTF

CDR3 length: 12
D gene: TRBD1
J gene: TRBJ1-1
V gene: TRBV15
CDR3 protein: CATRRGDREAFF

CDR3 length: 18
D gene: TRBD2
J gene: TRBJ2-7
V gene: TRBV5-1
CDR3 protein: CASSLDPGGRTLSYEQYF

CDR3 length: 14
D gene: TRBD2
J gene: TRBJ2-1
V gene: TRBV29-1
CDR3 protein: CSVGALAGGNEQFF

CDR3 length: 14
D gene: TRBD1
J gene: TRBJ2-7
V gene: TRBV28
CDR3 protein: CASSLEGGSAEQYF

CDR3 length: 11
D gene: -
J gene: TRBJ2-7
V gene: TRBV29-1
CDR3 protein: CSVGSYYEQYF

CDR3 length: 17
D gene: TRBD2
J gene: TRBJ2-3
V gene: TRBV16
CDR3 protein: CASSQWTSGDSTDTQYF

CDR3 length: 13
D gene: -
J gene: TRBJ1-1
V gene: TRBV28
CDR3 protein: CASSGGGRPEAFF

CDR3 length: 13
D gene: TRBD1
J gene: TRBJ1-1
V gene: TRBV2
CDR3 protein: CASSEGRGPEAFF

CDR3 length: 18
D gene: TRBD2
J gene: TRBJ2-5
V gene: TRBV11-3
CDR3 protein: CASSLGLAAGGSPETQYF

CDR3 length: 12
D gene: -
J gene: TRBJ2-3
V gene: TRBV29-1
CDR3 protein: CSVEYPRGTQYF

CDR3 length: 13
D gene: -
J gene: TRBJ1-2
V gene: TRBV10-2
CDR3 protein: CASSESDVQGYTF